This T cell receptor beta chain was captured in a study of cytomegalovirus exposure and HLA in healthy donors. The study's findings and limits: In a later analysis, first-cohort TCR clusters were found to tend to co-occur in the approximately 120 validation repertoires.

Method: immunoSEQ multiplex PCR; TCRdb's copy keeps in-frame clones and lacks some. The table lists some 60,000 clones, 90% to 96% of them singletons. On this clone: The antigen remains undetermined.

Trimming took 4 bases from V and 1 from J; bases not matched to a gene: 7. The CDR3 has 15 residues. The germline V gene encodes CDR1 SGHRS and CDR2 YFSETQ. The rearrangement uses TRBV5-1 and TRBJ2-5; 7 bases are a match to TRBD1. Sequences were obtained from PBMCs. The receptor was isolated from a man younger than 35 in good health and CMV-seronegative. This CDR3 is CASSIQGIAQETQYF. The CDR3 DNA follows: TGCGCCAGCAGCATACAGGGGATCGCCCAAGAGACCCAGTACTTC.